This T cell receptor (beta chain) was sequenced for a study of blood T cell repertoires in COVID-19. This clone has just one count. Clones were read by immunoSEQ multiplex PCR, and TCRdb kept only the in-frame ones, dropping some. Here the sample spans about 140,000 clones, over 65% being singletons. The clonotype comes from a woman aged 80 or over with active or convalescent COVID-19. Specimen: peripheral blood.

CDR3 amino acids: CASSTGTGYGYTF. CDR3 DNA sequence: TGTGCCAGCAGCACCGGGACAGGGTATGGCTACACCTTC. This chain joins TRBV6-5 and TRBJ1-2, with 9 bases fitting TRBD1. The CDR3 consists of 13 residues. With V trimmed by 6 bases and J by 5 bases, 4 bases remained unmatched. The germline V gene encodes CDR1 MNHEY and CDR2 SVGAGI.